This TCR beta chain emerged from a study of molecular identifiers for immune sequencing clone quantification (dated by TCRdb to about 2018). In terms of the full investigation: For a replicate experiment, the RNA from either about 20,000 or 100,000 naive CD8 T cells was divided into five aliquots, and four of those aliquots went on to sequencing. The study was a methods study using CD8 T cells to benchmark molecular-identifier clustering-based TCR repertoire sequencing (MIDCIRS) and TCR RNA copy counting.

This clonotype was recorded at least ten times. This clone's antigen is unknown. There are no base qualities to consult, and no much larger clone falls within one base. Overall results and qualifications from the work: When barcode sub-clustering was left out, chimeric consensus sequences inflated TCR diversity, with chimeras reaching as high as 47%. Spiked-in Jurkat TCR RNA equal to a single cell's worth was reported to be detectable even within one million naive CD8 T cells. Approximately 3 recovered TCR RNA copies per cell were obtained by modeling, versus roughly 10 by digital PCR, implying a capture efficiency of approximately 27%. Identical TCR molecules sharing a barcode could cause highly expanded clone sizes to be underestimated. In CMV-specific effector cells, over 99% of molecules were held by clones above 20 RNA copies, whereas under 1% of molecules were held by such clones in naive cells. Naive libraries contained spiked-in Jurkat TCR RNA (roughly 10 copies' worth), which is not part of the donor repertoire.

Libraries of naive CD8 T cells were built from anywhere between roughly 17,000 and 1,100,000 sorted cells, with 10%, 30% or 50% of the purified RNA used. On a BD FACSAria II, naive CD8 T cells were FACS-sorted as CD8+CD4-CCR7+CD45RA+ and collected into RLT Plus buffer. To test detection sensitivity, Jurkat RNA equal to approximately 10 TCR copies was added to samples of about 20,000-1,100,000 naive CD8 T cells. CD8 T cells were enriched using RosetteSep CD8+ T Cell Enrichment Cocktail and Ficoll-Paque, and the enriched cells then underwent ACK red cell lysis. V trim: 1 base; J trim: 2 bases; unmatched bases: 9. According to the germline V gene (reference sequence), CDR1 reads SEHNR and CDR2 reads FQNEAQ. Its CDR3 holds 18 amino acids, cysteine through phenylalanine. Only the CDR3 DNA stays, 54 bases, in frame from base 1. The library was built by means of PCR. The instrument given in TCRdb is NextSeq 500. Bulk TCR libraries were prepared as previously described, using TCR primers listed in Table S5. Total RNA was purified with the Qiagen AllPrep DNA/RNA kit. Before analysis, reads from multiple sequencing runs of the same library were pooled. For the original study's pipeline: Reads were retained only if an exact TCR constant sequence was present, and the retained reads were trimmed to 150 nt and grouped according to their 12-nt molecular barcodes. Within each barcode group, reads were sub-clustered at a 15% Levenshtein threshold, and quality-weighted consensus sequences were built per RNA molecule. Non-functional sequences were excluded, and lower-count sequences lying one edit away from another sequence were also excluded. Based on fitting two negative binomial distributions, any barcode sub-cluster with under 20% of the maximum read count was discarded. TCRdb reanalyzed the raw reads on its own, using fastp at Q25 for trimming and MiXCR for clone calling, and kept in-frame beta chains. Each record represents a unique CDR3 protein, reported with the most common genes and DNA among its rows. V and J calls and clone size were set by TCRdb, not the authors. Across this sample there are over 300,000 distinct CDR3 sequences, with roughly 24% seen only once. The ten largest account for 0.65% to 0.75% of the sample.

The sequenced sample was naive CD8+ T cells from blood, with Jurkat cell RNA spiked in. Read against the paper, the sample's cell subset or site label means: FACS-sorted CD8+CD4-CCR7+CD45RA+ naive T cells. The receptor comes from a human donor in good health. Some libraries in this study had Jurkat cell RNA spiked in. The chain couples TRBV7-9 to TRBJ2-1; a stretch of 9 junction bases matches TRBD2. The encoded CDR3 is CASSLEPGLAIPYNEQFF. The DNA reads as follows: TGTGCCAGCAGCTTAGAACCGGGACTAGCTATTCCCTACAATGAGCAGTTCTTC.